What follows are 27 T cell receptor beta chains derived from one specimen sequenced in a study of control samples from healthy donors and cancer patients. The assay was immunoSEQ multiplex PCR, and TCRdb's table has in-frame clones only and misses some. The data contain 100,000 to 150,000 clones, about nine tenths of them singletons. Sequenced material: PBMCs. These receptors all stem from a man in his forties or fifties with head and neck cancer.

The gene calls are TRBV13 and TRBJ1-2; D is undetermined. The CDR3 has 15 amino acids. V lost 0 bases and J 3 bases, leaving 11 bases between the germline ends. Germline CDR1 reads PRHDT; CDR2 reads FYEKMQ (reference sequence). CDR3 amino acids: CASSLGLGGDYGYTF. The CDR3 bases are TGTGCCAGCAGCTTAGGGTTAGGAGGAGACTATGGCTACACCTTC.

The genes are TRBV30 and TRBJ1-3; D uncertain. The CDR3 consists of 14 residues. The germline V and J ends were trimmed by 2 bases and 0 bases, with 8 bases remaining between them. Per the germline V gene, CDR1 is GTSNPN and CDR2 is SVGIG (reference sequence). The CDR3 reads CAWSSRNSGNTIYF. For the CDR3, the DNA is TGTGCCTGGAGTTCCCGGAACTCTGGAAACACCATATATTTT.

J is TRBJ1-5 and V is TRBV4-1; D might be TRBD1 (5 bases). Between the trimmed V and J ends, which lost 4 bases and 1 base, there was a span of 14 bases. CDR3 length equals 16 residues. CDR1 and CDR2 from the germline V gene are MGHRA and YSYEKL. The CDR3 loop is CASSRWTHSSNQPQHF. Here the CDR3 DNA reads TGCGCCAGCAGCCGCTGGACACATTCGAGCAATCAGCCCCAGCATTTT.

The sample holds one count of this clone. This sequence joins TRBV2 and TRBJ2-5, with TRBD2 identical over 11 bases. The CDR3 runs to 15 residues. Germline values: CDR1 SNHLY, CDR2 FYNNEI. Losses at the gene ends were 5 bases for V and 1 base for J; bases not matched to a gene: 3. The CDR3 DNA reads as TGTGCCAGCAGTTCCGGGACTAGCGGCCAAGAGACCCAGTACTTC. Its translation is CASSSGTSGQETQYF.

The chain employs TRBV28 and TRBJ2-6; D perhaps matches TRBD2 (5 bases). The CDR3 extends over 15 amino acids. The V end lost 4 bases, the J end lost 2 bases, and 9 bases lay between the germline ends. Germline loops: CDR1 MDHEN, CDR2 SYDVKM. The CDR3 loop reads CASSSPGTGANVLTF. CDR3 nucleotide sequence: TGTGCCAGCAGTTCCCCGGGGACTGGGGCCAACGTCCTGACTTTC.

The chain couples TRBV15 to TRBJ2-7, with D uncertain. Germline V lookup: CDR1 LNHNV, CDR2 YYDKDF (reference sequence). The CDR3 extends over 14 amino acids. Trimming took off 0 bases at V and 1 base at J, with 7 bases between the two ends. As DNA, the CDR3 is TGTGCCACCAGCAGAGAGGGCGTTTCCTACGAGCAGTACTTC. Its protein is CATSREGVSYEQYF.

The chain combines TRBV3-1 (or the pseudogene TRBV3-2) with TRBJ1-5; D remains unclear. Germline CDR1 reads LGHDT; CDR2 reads YNNKEL (reference sequence). This CDR3 spans 12 amino acids. Trimming removed 2 bases at V and 7 bases at J, with 6 bases between. DNA of the CDR3: TGTGCCAGCAGCCAAAGCAGCCAGCCCCAGCATTTT. Protein product: CASSQSSQPQHF.

The chain joins TRBV5-1 to TRBJ1-2; no reliable D call. The CDR3 spans 14 residues. Germline CDR1 reads SGHRS; CDR2 reads YFSETQ. V gave up 4 bases and J gave up 3 bases, with 13 bases separating them. The CDR3 DNA sequence: TGCGCCAGCAGCCCTAGGCGTCAAGACTATGGCTACACCTTC. Amino acids: CASSPRRQDYGYTF.

V gene TRBV9 combines with J gene TRBJ1-2; TRBD1 might be the D (5 bases). CDR1 is SGDLS and CDR2 is YYNGEE in the germline V gene. Trimming took off 6 bases at V and 0 bases at J, with 12 bases between the two ends. The CDR3 has 14 amino acids. The CDR3 nucleotides are TGTGCCAGCATAAGGGACGGAACTAACTATGGCTACACCTTC. It specifies CASIRDGTNYGYTF. The full variable domain, in which reference TRBV9 and TRBJ1-2 provide the parts outside the CDR3, is DSGVTQTPKHLITATGQRVTLRCSPRSGDLSVYWYQQSLDQGLQFLIQYYNGEERAKGNILERFSAQQFPDLHSELNLSSLELGDSALYFCASIRDGTNYGYTFGSGTRLTVV.

The V and J genes are TRBV11-2 and TRBJ2-1; 10 bases line up with TRBD2. The junction had 14 bases not matched to a gene; V was cut back by 5 bases and J by 4 bases. Germline loops: CDR1 SGHAT, CDR2 FQNNGV. CDR3 length: 18 residues. For the CDR3, the DNA is TGTGCCAGCAGCCCTATAGCGGGGGGCCCAGACCCGTACAATGAGCAGTTCTTC. Protein product: CASSPIAGGPDPYNEQFF.

The gene calls are TRBV6-5 and TRBJ1-2; a possible D gene is TRBD1 (5 bases). V dropped 7 bases and J dropped 7 bases, with 13 bases sitting between them. Germline V gene data show CDR1 as MNHEY and CDR2 as SVGAGI. The CDR3 covers 12 residues. The CDR3 DNA follows: TGTGCCAGCACTTGGGGAGGGGCTGGCTACACCTTC. Its protein product is CASTWGGAGYTF.

The V and J genes are TRBV6-1 and TRBJ2-5, with 13 bases aligning to TRBD2. After removal of 5 bases from V and 5 bases from J, the junction contained 8 bases not matched to a gene. This CDR3 spans 16 amino acids. Looked up from germline, CDR1 is MNHNS and CDR2 is SASEGT. CDR3: CASSKGLAGDGETQYF. The CDR3 region has the DNA TGTGCCAGCAGTAAAGGACTAGCGGGAGATGGGGAGACCCAGTACTTC.

This clone is a singleton in its sample. CDR3 loop: CASSYSRQGSYEQYF. DNA of the CDR3: TGTGCCAGCAGTTACTCCCGACAGGGCTCCTACGAGCAGTACTTC. This chain joins TRBV6-5 and TRBJ2-7, with TRBD1 matching 7 bases. CDR3 size: 15 residues. Germline trimming cut 0 bases from V and 0 bases from J; bases unmatched to any gene: 2. Germline V gene data show CDR1 as MNHEY and CDR2 as SVGAGI.

The chain couples TRBV6-5 to TRBJ1-1; weak D call: TRBD1 (5 bases). The CDR3 covers 15 residues. V was pared by 8 bases and J by 2 bases, with 18 bases between. Germline V gene lookup returns CDR1 MNHEY and CDR2 SVGAGI. The CDR3 nucleotides are TGTGCCAGCCCAAGAGCGGGGGGAGTCAACACTGAAGCTTTCTTT. Protein sequence: CASPRAGGVNTEAFF.

The chain combines TRBV10-2 with TRBJ2-7, with TRBD2 matching 7 bases. The trim removed 8 bases at V and 4 bases at J, leaving 8 bases unmatched. Germline-derived CDR1 and CDR2 are WSHSY and SAAADI. CDR3 size: 13 residues. The CDR3 loop is CASLRGGSYEQYF. CDR3 DNA: TGCGCCAGCCTAAGAGGCGGGAGTTACGAGCAGTACTTC.

The rearrangement joins TRBV7-9 to TRBJ2-7; the D is unclear. There are 13 residues in the CDR3. The germline CDR1 and CDR2 sequences are SEHNR and FQNEAQ (reference sequence). Trimming removed 5 bases from V and 0 bases from J, with 8 bases in between. The CDR3 DNA reads TGTGCCAGCAGCCTCGAGTACTCCTACGAGCAGTACTTC. As protein: CASSLEYSYEQYF.

This chain uses TRBV3-1 (or the pseudogene TRBV3-2) with TRBJ1-2, with D perhaps TRBD1 (5 bases). Germline lookup yields CDR1 LGHDT and CDR2 YNNKEL (reference sequence). There are 13 residues in the CDR3. Trimming took off 2 bases at V and 3 bases at J, with 7 bases between the two ends. CDR3 nucleotide sequence: TGTGCCAGCAGCCAAACAGGTGACTATGGCTACACCTTC. Amino acids: CASSQTGDYGYTF.

This clone occurred once. The rearrangement links TRBV5-6 to TRBJ1-4; 7 bases are shared with TRBD1. With 3 bases clipped from V and 1 base from J, the junction kept 0 bases outside the gene matches. This CDR3 contains 14 residues. Looked up from germline, CDR1 is SGHDT and CDR2 is YYEEEE. The chain's CDR3 is CASSYRGTNEKLFF. In DNA form, the CDR3 reads TGTGCCAGCAGCTACAGGGGAACTAATGAAAAACTGTTTTTT.

This clone was seen only once. This chain joins TRBV13 and TRBJ2-7; 13 bases are a match to TRBD2. The germline gives CDR1 PRHDT, CDR2 FYEKMQ (reference sequence). This CDR3 has 15 residues. Trimming removed 9 bases from V and 4 bases from J; junction bases left unmatched: 9. The CDR3: CASKTSGGNGYEQYF. For the CDR3, the DNA is TGTGCCAGTAAGACTAGCGGGGGGAATGGGTACGAGCAGTACTTC.

The chain uses TRBV7-9 and TRBJ2-1, with 7 bases aligning to TRBD2. The CDR3 is made up of 14 amino acids. Germline loops: CDR1 SEHNR, CDR2 FQNEAQ (reference sequence). V lost 5 bases, J lost 8 bases, and 9 bases stayed unmatched. The CDR3 nucleotides read TGTGCCAGCAGCACTCGGACTAGTTTCCATGAGCAGTTCTTC. Translated, it gives CASSTRTSFHEQFF.

The rearrangement joins TRBV24-1 to TRBJ1-2; no firm D call. The CDR3 length is 13 residues. Germline lookup yields CDR1 KGHDR and CDR2 SFDVKD. V was shortened by 4 bases and J by 6 bases, with 11 bases between the two germline ends. CDR3 in amino acids: CATSDEARDGYTF. The CDR3 DNA reads as TGTGCCACCAGTGACGAGGCACGTGATGGCTACACCTTC.

The chain joins TRBV5-4 to TRBJ2-3; D ambiguous. The CDR3 loop spans 14 amino acids. Per germline, CDR1 SGHNT and CDR2 YYREEE (reference sequence). The germline V and J ends were trimmed by 1 base and 0 bases, with 6 bases remaining between them. This chain's CDR3 is CASSLHGSTDTQYF. The CDR3 DNA reads as TGTGCCAGCAGCTTGCATGGAAGCACAGATACGCAGTATTTT.

The chain recombines TRBV5-1 with TRBJ1-1; 10 positions match TRBD1. With 4 bases clipped from V and 4 bases from J, the junction kept 7 bases outside the gene matches. CDR3 length: 15 amino acids. CDR1 and CDR2 (germline): SGHRS, YFSETQ. CDR3 sequence: CASSDGQGVVTEAFF. The CDR3 coding sequence is TGCGCCAGCAGCGACGGACAGGGGGTTGTCACTGAAGCTTTCTTT.

The genes are TRBV9 and TRBJ2-2; D is perhaps TRBD1 or TRBD2 (5 bases each). Trimming pared 3 bases from V and 2 bases from J, leaving 14 bases between. This CDR3 spans 16 amino acids. Germline CDR1 and CDR2: SGDLS and YYNGEE. The chain's CDR3 is CASSAGGGINTGELFF. The CDR3 bases are TGTGCCAGCAGCGCTGGGGGTGGGATCAACACCGGGGAGCTGTTTTTT.

This rearrangement joins TRBV3-1 (or the pseudogene TRBV3-2) to TRBJ1-6; the D is unclear. Germline V gene lookup returns CDR1 LGHDT and CDR2 YNNKEL (reference sequence). The CDR3 is 15 residues long. Trimming pared 4 bases from V and 6 bases from J, leaving 13 bases between. The CDR3 DNA reads as TGTGCCAGCAGCCCTCATGAAACAGCTAATTCACCCCTCCACTTT. Its translation: CASSPHETANSPLHF.

The genes are TRBV7-9 and TRBJ1-3; 9 bases agree with TRBD1. The CDR3 has 15 amino acids. Germline V gene data show CDR1 as SEHNR and CDR2 as FQNEAQ (reference sequence). The J segment lost 0 bases and the V segment lost 5 bases, leaving 2 bases of the junction unmatched. DNA for the CDR3: TGTGCCAGCAGCAAACAGGGGGCCTCTGGAAACACCATATATTTT. It is translated as CASSKQGASGNTIYF.

This clone has only a few counts. The chain uses TRBV5-5 and TRBJ1-5, with D uncertain. CDR1 is SGHKS and CDR2 is YYEKEE in the germline V gene (reference sequence). The CDR3 contains 13 residues. Trimming removed 0 bases from V and 4 bases from J, with 5 bases in between. CDR3 region: CASSLGPNQPQHF. CDR3 sequence (DNA): TGTGCCAGCAGCTTGGGACCTAATCAGCCCCAGCATTTT.